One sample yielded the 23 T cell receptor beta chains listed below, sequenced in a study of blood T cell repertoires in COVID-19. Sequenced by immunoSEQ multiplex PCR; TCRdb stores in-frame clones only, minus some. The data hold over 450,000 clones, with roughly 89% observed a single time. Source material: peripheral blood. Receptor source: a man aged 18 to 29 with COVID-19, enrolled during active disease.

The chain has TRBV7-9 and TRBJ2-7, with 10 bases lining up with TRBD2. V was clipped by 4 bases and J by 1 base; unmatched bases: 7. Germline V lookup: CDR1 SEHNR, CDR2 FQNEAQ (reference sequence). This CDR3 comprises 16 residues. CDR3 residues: CASSSYSGGPSYEQYF. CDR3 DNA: TGTGCCAGCAGCTCTTATAGCGGGGGGCCTTCCTACGAGCAGTACTTC.

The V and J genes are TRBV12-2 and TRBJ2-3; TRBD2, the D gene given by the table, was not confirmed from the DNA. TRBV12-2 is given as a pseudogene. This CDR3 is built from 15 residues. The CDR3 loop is CASRPNGGDTDTQYF. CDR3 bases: TGTGCAAGTCGCCCTAATGGCGGGGATACAGATACGCAGTATTTT.

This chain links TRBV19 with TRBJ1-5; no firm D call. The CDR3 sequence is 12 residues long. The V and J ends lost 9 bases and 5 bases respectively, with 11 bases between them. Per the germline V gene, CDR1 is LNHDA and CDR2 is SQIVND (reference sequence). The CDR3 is CASSWADQPQHF. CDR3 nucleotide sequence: TGTGCCAGCAGTTGGGCCGATCAGCCCCAGCATTTT.

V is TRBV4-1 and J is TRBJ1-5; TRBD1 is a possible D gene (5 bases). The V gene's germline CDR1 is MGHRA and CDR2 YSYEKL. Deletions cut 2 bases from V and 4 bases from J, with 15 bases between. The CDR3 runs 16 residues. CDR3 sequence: CASSQPGRGSNQPQHF. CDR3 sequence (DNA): TGCGCCAGCAGCCAACCCGGGCGGGGGTCGAATCAGCCCCAGCATTTT.

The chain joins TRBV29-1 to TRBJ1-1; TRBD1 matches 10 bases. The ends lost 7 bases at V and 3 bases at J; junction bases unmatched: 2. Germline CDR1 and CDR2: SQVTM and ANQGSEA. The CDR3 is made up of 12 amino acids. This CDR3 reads CSGGTGDTEAFF. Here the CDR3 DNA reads TGCAGCGGGGGGACAGGGGACACTGAAGCTTTCTTT.

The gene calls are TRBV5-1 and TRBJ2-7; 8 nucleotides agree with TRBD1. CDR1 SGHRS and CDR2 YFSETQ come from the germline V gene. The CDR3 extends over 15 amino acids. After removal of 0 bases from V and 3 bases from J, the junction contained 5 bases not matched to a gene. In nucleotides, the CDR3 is TGCGCCAGCAGCTTGGGACAGGGGAATCTCTACGAGCAGTACTTC. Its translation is CASSLGQGNLYEQYF.

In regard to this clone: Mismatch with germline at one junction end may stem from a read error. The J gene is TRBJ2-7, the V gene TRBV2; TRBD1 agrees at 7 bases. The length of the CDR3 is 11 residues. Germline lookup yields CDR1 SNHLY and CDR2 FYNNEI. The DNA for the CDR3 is TGTGCCACAGGGGTTGGGACAGCTCATCACTTC. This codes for CATGVGTAHHF.

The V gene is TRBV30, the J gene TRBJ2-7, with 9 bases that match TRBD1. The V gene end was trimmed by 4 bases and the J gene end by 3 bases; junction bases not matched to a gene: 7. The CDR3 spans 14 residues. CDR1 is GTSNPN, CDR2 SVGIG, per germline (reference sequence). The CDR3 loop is CAWMSGTGFYEQYF. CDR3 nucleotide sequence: TGTGCCTGGATGTCCGGGACAGGGTTCTACGAGCAGTACTTC.

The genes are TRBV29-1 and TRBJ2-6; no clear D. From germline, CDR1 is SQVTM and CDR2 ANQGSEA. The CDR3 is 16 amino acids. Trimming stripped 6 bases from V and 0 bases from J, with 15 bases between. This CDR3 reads CSVQTDVDSGANVLTF. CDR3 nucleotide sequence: TGCAGCGTCCAGACTGACGTCGACTCTGGGGCCAACGTCCTGACTTTC.

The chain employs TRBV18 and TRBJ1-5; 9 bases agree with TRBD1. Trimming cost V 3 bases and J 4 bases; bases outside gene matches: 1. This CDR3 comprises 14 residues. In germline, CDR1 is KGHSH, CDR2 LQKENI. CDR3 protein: CASSPGTGNQPQHF. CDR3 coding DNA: TGTGCCAGCTCACCCGGGACAGGGAATCAGCCCCAGCATTTT. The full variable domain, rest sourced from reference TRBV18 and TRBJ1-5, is NAGVMQNPRHLVRRRGQEARLRCSPMKGHSHVYWYRQLPEEGLKFMVYLQKENIIDESGMPKERFSAEFPKEGPSILRIQQVVRGDSAAYFCASSPGTGNQPQHFGDGTRLSIL.

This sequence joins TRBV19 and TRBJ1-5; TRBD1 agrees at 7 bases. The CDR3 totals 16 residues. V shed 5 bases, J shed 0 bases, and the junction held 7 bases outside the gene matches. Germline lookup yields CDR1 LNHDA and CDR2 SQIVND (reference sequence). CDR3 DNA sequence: TGTGCCAGTAGTCCCTGGACAGGTTTTAGCAATCAGCCCCAGCATTTT. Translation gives CASSPWTGFSNQPQHF.

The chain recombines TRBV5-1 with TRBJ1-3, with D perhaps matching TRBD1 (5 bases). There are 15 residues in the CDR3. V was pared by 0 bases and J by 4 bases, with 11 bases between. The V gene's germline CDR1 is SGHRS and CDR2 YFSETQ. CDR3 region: CASSLAGSGGNTIYF. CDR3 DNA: TGCGCCAGCAGCTTGGCCGGCTCAGGGGGAAACACCATATATTTT.

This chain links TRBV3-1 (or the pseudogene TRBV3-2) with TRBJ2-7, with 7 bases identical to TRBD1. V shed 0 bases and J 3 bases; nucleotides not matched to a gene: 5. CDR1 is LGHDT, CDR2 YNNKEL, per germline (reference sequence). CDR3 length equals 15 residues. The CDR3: CASSQESDRDYEQYF. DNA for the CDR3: TGTGCCAGCAGCCAAGAATCTGACAGGGACTACGAGCAGTACTTC.

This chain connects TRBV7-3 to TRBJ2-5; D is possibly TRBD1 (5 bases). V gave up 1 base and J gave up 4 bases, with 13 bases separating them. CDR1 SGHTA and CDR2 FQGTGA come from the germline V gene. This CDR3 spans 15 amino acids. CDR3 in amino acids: CASSLMAGNGETQYF. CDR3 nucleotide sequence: TGTGCCAGCAGCTTAATGGCAGGGAATGGAGAGACCCAGTACTTC.

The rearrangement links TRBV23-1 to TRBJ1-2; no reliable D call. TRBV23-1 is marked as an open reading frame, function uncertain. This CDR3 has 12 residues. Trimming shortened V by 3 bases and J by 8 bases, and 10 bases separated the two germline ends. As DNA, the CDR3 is TGCGCCAGCAGTCAGATTTCGCAGGGCTACACCTTC. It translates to CASSQISQGYTF.

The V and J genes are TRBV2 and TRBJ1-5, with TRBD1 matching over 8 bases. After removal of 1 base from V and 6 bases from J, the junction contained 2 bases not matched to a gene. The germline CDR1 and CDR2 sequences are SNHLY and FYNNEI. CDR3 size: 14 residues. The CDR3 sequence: CASSEGTGLQPQHF. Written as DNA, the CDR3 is TGTGCCAGCAGTGAAGGGACAGGGCTTCAGCCCCAGCATTTT.

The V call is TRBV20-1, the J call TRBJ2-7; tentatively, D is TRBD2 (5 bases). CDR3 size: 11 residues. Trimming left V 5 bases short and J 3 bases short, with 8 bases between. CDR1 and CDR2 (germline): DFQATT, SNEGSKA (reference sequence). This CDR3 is CSALRDYEQYF. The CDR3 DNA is TGCAGTGCTCTCCGGGACTACGAGCAGTACTTC.

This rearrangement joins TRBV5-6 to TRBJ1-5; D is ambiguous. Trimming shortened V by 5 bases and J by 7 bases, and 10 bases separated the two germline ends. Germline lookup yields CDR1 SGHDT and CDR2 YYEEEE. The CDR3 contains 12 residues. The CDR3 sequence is CASSRLGQPQHF. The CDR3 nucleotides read TGTGCCAGCAGTAGGCTAGGCCAGCCCCAGCATTTT.

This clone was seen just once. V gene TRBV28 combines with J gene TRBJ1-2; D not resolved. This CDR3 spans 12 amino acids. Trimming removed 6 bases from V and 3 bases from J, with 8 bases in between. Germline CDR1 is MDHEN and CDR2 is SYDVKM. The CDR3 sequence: CASRPEYYGYTF. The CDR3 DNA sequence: TGTGCCAGCAGGCCGGAGTACTATGGCTACACCTTC.

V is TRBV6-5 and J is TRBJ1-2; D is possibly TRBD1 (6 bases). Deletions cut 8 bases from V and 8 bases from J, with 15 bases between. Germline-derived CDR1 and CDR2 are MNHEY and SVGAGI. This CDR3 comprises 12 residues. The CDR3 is CASQLGGHGYTF. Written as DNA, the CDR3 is TGTGCCAGCCAACTGGGGGGGCACGGCTACACCTTC.

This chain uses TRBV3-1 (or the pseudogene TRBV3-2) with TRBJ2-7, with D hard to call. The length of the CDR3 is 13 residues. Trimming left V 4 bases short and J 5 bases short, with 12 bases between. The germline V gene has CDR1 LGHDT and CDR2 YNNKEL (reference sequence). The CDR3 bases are TGTGCCAGCAGCCTGCACTCAACTGACGAGCAGTACTTC. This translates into CASSLHSTDEQYF.

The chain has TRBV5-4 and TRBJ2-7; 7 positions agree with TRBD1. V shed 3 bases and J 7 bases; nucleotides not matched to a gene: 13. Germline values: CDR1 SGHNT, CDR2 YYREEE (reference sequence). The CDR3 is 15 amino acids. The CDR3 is CASSSGQDPTSEQYF. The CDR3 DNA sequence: TGTGCCAGCAGCTCTGGACAGGACCCCACGAGTGAGCAGTACTTC.

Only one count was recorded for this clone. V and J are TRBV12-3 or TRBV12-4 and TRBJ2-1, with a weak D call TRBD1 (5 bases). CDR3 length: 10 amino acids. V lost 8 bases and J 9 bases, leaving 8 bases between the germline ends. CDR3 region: CASSGFEQFF. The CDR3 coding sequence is TGTGCCAGCTCAGGGTTTGAGCAGTTCTTC.